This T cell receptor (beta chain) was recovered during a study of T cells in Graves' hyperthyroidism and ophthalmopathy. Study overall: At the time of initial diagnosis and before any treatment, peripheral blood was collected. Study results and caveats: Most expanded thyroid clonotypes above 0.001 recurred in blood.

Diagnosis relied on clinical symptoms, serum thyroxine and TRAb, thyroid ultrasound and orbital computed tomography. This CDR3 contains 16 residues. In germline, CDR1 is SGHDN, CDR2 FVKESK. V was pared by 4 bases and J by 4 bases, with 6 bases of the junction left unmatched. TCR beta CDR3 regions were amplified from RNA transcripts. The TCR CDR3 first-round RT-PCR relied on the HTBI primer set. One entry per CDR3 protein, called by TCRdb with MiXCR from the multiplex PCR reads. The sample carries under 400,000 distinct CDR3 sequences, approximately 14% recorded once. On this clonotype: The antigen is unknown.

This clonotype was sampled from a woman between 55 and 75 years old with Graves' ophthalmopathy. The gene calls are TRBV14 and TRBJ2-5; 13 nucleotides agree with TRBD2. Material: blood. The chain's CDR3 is CASSLPGLAGVETQYF. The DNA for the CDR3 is TGTGCCAGCAGCCTCCCTGGACTAGCGGGAGTAGAGACCCAGTACTTC.